The sample holds one count of the clone carrying this TCR beta chain. Its matching antigen is unknown. Clones were sequenced by immunoSEQ multiplex PCR, and TCRdb holds only the in-frame ones, with some missing. The sample records over 100,000 clones, roughly 86% being singletons. This record comes from a study of T cell responses to AZD1222 COVID-19 vaccine. General study findings and limits: No repertoire was sampled before or during the peak T cell response, only after it. The study found Spike-specific TCR breadth and depth rose after two AZD1222 doses.

Timing groups of about 4 and about 12 weeks for second doses were pooled. The germline V gene has CDR1 MNHEY and CDR2 SVGAGI. V lost 8 bases, J lost 2 bases, and 12 bases lay in between. The CDR3 runs 13 residues. This receptor was identified in an adult who received the AZD1222 COVID-19 vaccine. The V call is TRBV6-5, the J call TRBJ1-2; no clear D gene. Material: peripheral blood, obtained 28 days after the second AZD1222 dose. Here the CDR3 reads CASVPDPNYGYTF. As DNA, the CDR3 is TGTGCCAGCGTGCCCGATCCGAACTATGGCTACACCTTC.